The rows below give T cell receptor beta chains drawn from one sample of a study of blood T cell repertoires in COVID-19. The protocol was immunoSEQ multiplex PCR, while the TCRdb copy is restricted to in-frame clones and leaves out a portion. The profile covers approximately 670,000 clones, with about 90% appearing a single time and more than 0.25% taken by the ten largest. Specimen: peripheral blood. These receptors originate from a woman in her late teens or twenties with acute or convalescent COVID-19. Each CDR3 is given with its conserved first and last residue. The D gene is left open where the match is weak. For some rows the clone size is stated as once, few or many, or as a class when expanded; others skip it.

J gene,clone size,V gene,D gene,CDR3 protein,CDR3 DNA
TRBJ1-4,NA,TRBV4-2,NA,CASSHYRDSNEKLFF,TGTGCCAGCAGCCATTACAGGGATTCTAATGAAAAACTGTTTTTT
TRBJ1-5,many,TRBV2,NA,CASSDQGYQPQHF,TGTGCCAGCAGTGACCAGGGTTATCAGCCCCAGCATTTT
TRBJ1-1,NA,TRBV12-3/TRBV12-4,NA,CASSLSGRTEAFF,TGTGCCAGCAGTTTATCTGGGAGGACTGAAGCTTTCTTT
TRBJ1-2,once,TRBV28,NA,CASSLLTPLGAQAPNYGYTF,TGTGCCAGCAGCCTCCTGACCCCCTTAGGGGCACAAGCCCCTAACTATGGCTACACCTTC
TRBJ1-1,NA,TRBV19,NA,CASSIGYRMNTEAFF,TGTGCCAGTAGTATAGGTTACAGGATGAACACTGAAGCTTTCTTT
TRBJ1-2,once,TRBV19,NA,CASSIDRGPLYGYTF,TGTGCCAGTAGTATAGATCGCGGTCCCCTCTATGGCTACACCTTC
TRBJ2-3,NA,TRBV29-1,NA,CSVEGTQASTDTQYF,TGCAGCGTTGAAGGGACTCAAGCTAGCACAGATACGCAGTATTTT
TRBJ1-5,NA,TRBV6-2/TRBV6-3,NA,CASSWTTKKEPQHF,TGTGCCAGCAGTTGGACAACCAAGAAGGAGCCCCAGCATTTT
TRBJ2-7,NA,TRBV5-8,NA,CASSFRGATYEQYF,TGTGCCAGCAGCTTCCGGGGGGCTACCTACGAGCAGTACTTC
TRBJ2-3,NA,TRBV6-5,TRBD1,CATSTGGTTDTQYF,TGTGCCACCAGTACAGGGGGGACCACAGATACGCAGTATTTT
TRBJ1-4,NA,TRBV30,NA,CAWSVPGFRTEKLFF,TGTGCCTGGAGTGTACCCGGGTTCCGAACGGAAAAACTGTTTTTT
TRBJ2-3,NA,TRBV3-1/TRBV3-2,TRBD1,CASSSTGTGGTDTQYF,TGTGCCAGCAGCTCCACCGGGACAGGGGGTACAGATACGCAGTATTTT
TRBJ1-5,NA,TRBV15,TRBD1,CATSPETIDRGFGQPQHF,TGTGCCACCAGCCCAGAAACAATAGACAGGGGATTTGGTCAGCCCCAGCATTTT
TRBJ1-2,NA,TRBV2,NA,CASSGPTGYGYTF,TGTGCCAGCAGTGGACCGACAGGCTATGGCTACACCTTC
TRBJ2-3,NA,TRBV10-3,TRBD2,CATAGDADTQYF,TGTGCCACCGCGGGGGACGCAGATACGCAGTATTTT
TRBJ2-3,few,TRBV7-2,TRBD2,CASSFAGGGSTDTQYF,TGTGCCAGCAGCTTCGCGGGCGGGGGGAGCACAGATACGCAGTATTTT
TRBJ1-5,NA,TRBV9,NA,CASSVGVSNQPQHF,TGTGCCAGCAGCGTAGGAGTTTCCAATCAGCCCCAGCATTTT
TRBJ2-2,NA,TRBV10-3,TRBD2,CAISEGSGGNTGELFF,TGTGCCATCAGTGAGGGTAGCGGGGGTAACACCGGGGAGCTGTTTTTT
TRBJ1-5,once,TRBV10-3,NA,CAISESRTDKSNQPQHF,TGTGCCATCAGTGAGTCGAGGACAGACAAATCAAATCAGCCCCAGCATTTT
TRBJ2-7,NA,TRBV6-5,TRBD2,CASRGLAVSYEQYF,TGTGCCAGCAGGGGACTAGCGGTCTCCTACGAGCAGTACTTC
TRBJ1-2,NA,TRBV6-5,NA,CASSLDRRTYTF,TGTGCCAGCAGCTTAGACAGGCGGACCTACACCTTC
TRBJ1-1,NA,TRBV24-1,NA,CATSDPGTEAFF,TGTGCCACCAGTGACCCCGGGACTGAAGCTTTCTTT
TRBJ1-4,NA,TRBV13,NA,CASSSVGAAREKLFF,TGTGCCAGCAGCTCGGTAGGAGCTGCGCGGGAAAAACTGTTTTTT
TRBJ2-5,NA,TRBV9,NA,CASSVFPHRGRAPETQYF,TGTGCCAGCAGCGTATTCCCACATCGGGGAAGGGCCCCAGAGACCCAGTACTTC
TRBJ2-2,NA,TRBV11-2,NA,CASSRTGTGELFF,TGTGCCAGCAGCAGGACGGGGACCGGGGAGCTGTTTTTT
TRBJ2-5,NA,TRBV4-1,NA,CASSQLPGLVKETQYF,TGCGCCAGCAGCCAGCTACCGGGACTGGTAAAAGAGACCCAGTACTTC
TRBJ1-2,NA,TRBV7-9,NA,CASSQEAGYTF,TGTGCCAGCAGCCAAGAGGCTGGCTACACCTTC
TRBJ2-3,once,TRBV18,NA,CASSGGWGTDTQYF,TGTGCCAGCTCAGGGGGCTGGGGCACAGATACGCAGTATTTT
TRBJ1-4,NA,TRBV4-3,TRBD1,CASSQVKGAYEKLFF,TGCGCCAGCAGCCAAGTAAAGGGGGCGTACGAAAAACTGTTTTTT
TRBJ1-3,NA,TRBV7-2,NA,CASSPMSGSTIYF,TGTGCCAGCAGCCCGATGTCGGGAAGTACCATATATTTT
TRBJ1-2,NA,TRBV5-1,TRBD1,CASSKGTGEYGYTF,TGCGCCAGCAGCAAGGGGACAGGGGAATATGGCTACACCTTC
TRBJ1-3,NA,TRBV4-1,NA,CASSQVGDLRTLGTIYF,TGCGCCAGCAGCCAAGTTGGTGATTTGAGGACATTGGGGACCATATATTTT
TRBJ1-3,NA,TRBV3-1/TRBV3-2,NA,CASSQVFPPGSSGNTIYF,TGTGCCAGCAGCCAAGTTTTCCCCCCGGGGTCCTCTGGAAACACCATATATTTT
TRBJ1-2,NA,TRBV27,NA,CASSLQGGRANYGYTF,TGTGCCAGCAGTTTACAGGGAGGAAGGGCTAACTATGGCTACACCTTC
TRBJ1-1,NA,TRBV9,TRBD1,CASSGGQYTEAFF,TGTGCCAGCAGCGGGGGACAGTACACTGAAGCTTTCTTT
TRBJ1-1,NA,TRBV27,NA,CASRTEVGTEAFF,TGTGCCAGCAGGACAGAAGTGGGGACTGAAGCTTTCTTT
TRBJ1-1,NA,TRBV11-2,NA,CASSPASPGTLNTEAFF,TGTGCCAGCAGCCCCGCTTCCCCGGGAACACTGAACACTGAAGCTTTCTTT
TRBJ2-3,NA,TRBV3-1/TRBV3-2,NA,CASSQEQEADTQYF,TGTGCCAGCAGCCAAGAACAGGAAGCAGATACGCAGTATTTT
TRBJ1-2,once,TRBV5-1,TRBD1,CASRTGQGNYGYTF,TGCGCCAGCAGAACGGGACAGGGGAACTATGGCTACACCTTC
TRBJ1-2,NA,TRBV6-1,NA,CASREDRNYGYTF,TGTGCCAGCAGGGAAGACAGGAACTATGGCTACACCTTC
TRBJ2-3,NA,TRBV4-1,TRBD2,CASSHKGTSGPDTQYF,TGCGCCAGCAGCCATAAGGGGACTAGCGGACCAGATACGCAGTATTTT
TRBJ1-1,NA,TRBV7-3,TRBD1,CASSLVGTGGVLARTEAFF,TGTGCCAGCAGCTTAGTAGGGACAGGGGGCGTTTTGGCGAGAACTGAAGCTTTCTTT
TRBJ1-3,NA,TRBV6-5,NA,CASGLSTGNTIYF,TGTGCCAGTGGACTCTCAACTGGAAACACCATATATTTT
TRBJ2-1,NA,TRBV7-2,NA,CASSFTLVGGNEQFF,TGTGCCAGCAGCTTCACACTAGTGGGCGGCAATGAGCAGTTCTTC
TRBJ2-7,NA,TRBV6-6,NA,CASSYQRQLHFHEQYF,TGTGCCAGCAGTTACCAGCGACAGCTTCACTTTCACGAGCAGTACTTC
TRBJ1-2,NA,TRBV5-1,TRBD1,CASSLALLLGQRLYGYTF,TGCGCCAGCAGCTTGGCCTTACTCTTGGGACAGCGGCTTTATGGCTACACCTTC
TRBJ2-1,NA,TRBV5-1,TRBD2,CASSWGLAGGSYNEQFF,TGCGCCAGCAGCTGGGGACTAGCGGGGGGATCTTACAATGAGCAGTTCTTC
TRBJ2-7,NA,TRBV18,TRBD2,CASSPLAGGPDEQYF,TGTGCCAGCTCACCCCTAGCGGGGGGGCCTGACGAGCAGTACTTC
TRBJ2-7,NA,TRBV27,NA,CASSWAYSYEQYF,TGTGCCAGCAGTTGGGCCTACTCCTACGAGCAGTACTTC
TRBJ2-7,NA,TRBV5-5,NA,CASSLIDRPSSYEQYF,TGTGCCAGCAGCCTGATAGACAGGCCTAGCTCCTACGAGCAGTACTTC
TRBJ1-1,few,TRBV6-6,NA,CASSYMGAEAFF,TGTGCCAGCAGTTACATGGGAGCTGAAGCTTTCTTT
TRBJ1-4,NA,TRBV6-2/TRBV6-3,NA,CASSGGPGFGEKLFF,TGTGCCAGCAGCGGGGGCCCGGGGTTCGGTGAAAAACTGTTTTTT
TRBJ1-2,NA,TRBV18,NA,CASSPGLRTDSFGYTF,TGTGCCAGCTCACCGGGGCTCAGGACAGATTCTTTTGGCTACACCTTC